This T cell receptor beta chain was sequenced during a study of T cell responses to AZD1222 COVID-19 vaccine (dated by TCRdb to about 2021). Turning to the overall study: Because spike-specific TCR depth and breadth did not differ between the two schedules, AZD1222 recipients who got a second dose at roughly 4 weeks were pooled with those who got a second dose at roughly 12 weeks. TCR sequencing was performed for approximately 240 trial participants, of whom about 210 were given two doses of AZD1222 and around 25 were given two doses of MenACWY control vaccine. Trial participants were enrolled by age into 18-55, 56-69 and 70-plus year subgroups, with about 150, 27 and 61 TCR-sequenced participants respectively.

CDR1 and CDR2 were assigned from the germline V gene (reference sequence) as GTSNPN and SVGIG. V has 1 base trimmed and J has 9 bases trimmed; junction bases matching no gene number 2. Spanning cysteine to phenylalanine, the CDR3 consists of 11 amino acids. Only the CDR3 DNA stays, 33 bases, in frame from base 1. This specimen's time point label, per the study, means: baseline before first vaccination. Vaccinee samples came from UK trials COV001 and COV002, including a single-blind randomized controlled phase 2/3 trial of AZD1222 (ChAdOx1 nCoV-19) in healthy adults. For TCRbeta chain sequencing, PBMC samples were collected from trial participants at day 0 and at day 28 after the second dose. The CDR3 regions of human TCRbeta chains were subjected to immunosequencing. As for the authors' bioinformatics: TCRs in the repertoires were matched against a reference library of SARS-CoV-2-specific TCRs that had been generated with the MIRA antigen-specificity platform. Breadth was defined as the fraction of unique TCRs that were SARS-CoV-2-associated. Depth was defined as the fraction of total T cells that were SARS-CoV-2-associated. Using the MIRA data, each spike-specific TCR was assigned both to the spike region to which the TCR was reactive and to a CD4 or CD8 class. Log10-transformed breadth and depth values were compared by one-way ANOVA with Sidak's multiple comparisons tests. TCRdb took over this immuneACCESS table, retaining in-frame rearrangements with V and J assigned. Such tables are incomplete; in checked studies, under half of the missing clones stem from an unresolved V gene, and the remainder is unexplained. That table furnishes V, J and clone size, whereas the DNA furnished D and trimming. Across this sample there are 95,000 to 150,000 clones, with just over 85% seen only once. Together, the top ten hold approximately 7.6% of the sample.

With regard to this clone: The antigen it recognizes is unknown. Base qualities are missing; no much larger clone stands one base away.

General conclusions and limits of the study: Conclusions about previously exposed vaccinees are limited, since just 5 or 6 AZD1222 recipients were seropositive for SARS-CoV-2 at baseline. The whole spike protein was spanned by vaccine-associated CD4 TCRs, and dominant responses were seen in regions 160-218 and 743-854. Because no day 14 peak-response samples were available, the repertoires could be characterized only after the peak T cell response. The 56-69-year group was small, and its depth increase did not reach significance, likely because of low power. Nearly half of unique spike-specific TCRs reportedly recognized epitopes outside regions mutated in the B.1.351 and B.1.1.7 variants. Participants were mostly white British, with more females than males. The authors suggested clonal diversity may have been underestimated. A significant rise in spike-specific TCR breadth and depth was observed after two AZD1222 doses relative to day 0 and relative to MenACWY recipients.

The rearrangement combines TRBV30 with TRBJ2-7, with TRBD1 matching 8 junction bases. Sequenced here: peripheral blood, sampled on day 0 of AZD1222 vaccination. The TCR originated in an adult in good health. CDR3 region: CAWSGDRLQYF. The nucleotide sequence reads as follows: TGTGCCTGGAGTGGGGACAGGTTGCAGTACTTC.